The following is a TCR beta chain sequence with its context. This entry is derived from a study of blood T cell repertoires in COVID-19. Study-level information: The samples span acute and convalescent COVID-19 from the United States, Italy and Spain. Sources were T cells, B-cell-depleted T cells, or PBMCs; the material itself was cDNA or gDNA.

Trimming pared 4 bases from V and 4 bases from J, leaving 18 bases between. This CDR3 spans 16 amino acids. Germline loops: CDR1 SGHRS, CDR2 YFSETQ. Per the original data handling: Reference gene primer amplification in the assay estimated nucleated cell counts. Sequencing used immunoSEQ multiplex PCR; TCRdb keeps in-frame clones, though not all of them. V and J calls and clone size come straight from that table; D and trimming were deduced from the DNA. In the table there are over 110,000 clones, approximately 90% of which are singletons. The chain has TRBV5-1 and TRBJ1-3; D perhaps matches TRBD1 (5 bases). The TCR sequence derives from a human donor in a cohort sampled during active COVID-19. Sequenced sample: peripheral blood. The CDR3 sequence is CASSPGLIGLGNTIYF. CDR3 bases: TGCGCCAGCAGCCCGGGACTTATCGGTCTGGGAAACACCATATATTTT.